This T cell receptor (beta chain) originates from a study of control samples from healthy donors and cancer patients. The method was immunoSEQ multiplex PCR; TCRdb's version includes in-frame clones alone and lacks a portion of them. The data show 25,000 to 35,000 clones, 91% seen once. Germline V CDR1 and CDR2: MNHEY, SVGAGI. The V segment lost 6 bases and the J segment 4 bases; nucleotides outside the gene matches: 10. CDR3 size: 15 residues. V gene TRBV6-5 combines with J gene TRBJ2-3; 7 bases agree with TRBD1. The specimen sequenced was PBMCs. This receptor was obtained from a man between 50 and 59 years old with lung cancer. The chain's CDR3 is CASRPTGMSSDTQYF. CDR3 DNA: TGTGCCAGCAGACCGACAGGGATGAGTTCAGATACGCAGTATTTT.